This TCR beta chain was recorded in a study of response to subunit inactivated influenza vaccine. This clonotype turned up a few times. One entry per CDR3 protein results from TCRdb running MiXCR on the RT-PCR reads. The table shows about 500,000 distinct CDR3 sequences, with approximately 15% occurring only once. CDR3 length: 14 residues. Between the trimmed V and J ends, which lost 6 bases and 4 bases, there was a span of 15 bases. V gene TRBV12-3 or TRBV12-4 combines with J gene TRBJ1-1; possible D gene TRBD1, 5 bases. The input for sequencing was CD4+ T cells sorted from PBMCs, taken around 25 months after vaccination. The sequence derives from a man aged 45 to 70 who received an inactivated influenza vaccine. The CDR3 DNA sequence: TGTGCCAGCAGGACACGTCTTGGGGGCACTGAAGCTTTCTTT. Translation gives CASRTRLGGTEAFF.